This note documents a single T cell receptor beta chain sequence. Its antigen is not known. The source of the sample is a study of T cells in localized non-small cell lung cancer. General study points: Analysis by sequencing included only one tumor region, so heterogeneity remains possible. Tumor trailed uninvolved adjacent lung in T cell clonality, which peaked there. Greater blood T cell density accompanied longer overall survival.

V gave up 2 bases and J gave up 3 bases; unmatched junction bases: 8. Per germline, CDR1 SGHAT and CDR2 FQNNGV. This CDR3 is 16 amino acids long. Here immunoSEQ multiplex PCR was the method, and the copy in TCRdb shows in-frame clones only, minus some. The table shows around 53,000 clones, with around 80% occurring only once. The input for sequencing was PBMCs, taken before any cancer treatment. This clonotype was sampled from a woman between 35 and 75 years old with stage II lung adenocarcinoma. V and J are TRBV11-2 and TRBJ2-5; 8 positions agree with TRBD1. CDR3 protein: CASSLPIGTGEETQYF. The CDR3 nucleotides read TGTGCCAGCAGCTTACCCATAGGGACAGGCGAAGAGACCCAGTACTTC.